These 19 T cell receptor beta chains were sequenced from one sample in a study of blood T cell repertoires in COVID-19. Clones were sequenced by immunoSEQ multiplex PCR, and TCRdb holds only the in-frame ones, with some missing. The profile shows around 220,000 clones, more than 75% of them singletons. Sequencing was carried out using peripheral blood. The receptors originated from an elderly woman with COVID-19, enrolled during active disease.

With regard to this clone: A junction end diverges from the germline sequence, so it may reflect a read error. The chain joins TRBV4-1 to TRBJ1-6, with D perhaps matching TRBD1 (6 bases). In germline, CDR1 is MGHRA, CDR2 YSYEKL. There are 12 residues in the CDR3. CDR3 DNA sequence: TGCGCCAGCAGCCAATCCGGGGGGACAAGGGACTTT. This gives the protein CASSQSGGTRDF.

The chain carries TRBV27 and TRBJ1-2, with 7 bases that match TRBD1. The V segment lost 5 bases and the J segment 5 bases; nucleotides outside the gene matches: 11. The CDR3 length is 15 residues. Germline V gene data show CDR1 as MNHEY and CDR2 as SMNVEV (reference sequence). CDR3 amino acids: CASSPVDRVGYGYTF. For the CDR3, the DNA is TGTGCCAGCAGTCCCGTAGACAGGGTAGGGTATGGCTACACCTTC.

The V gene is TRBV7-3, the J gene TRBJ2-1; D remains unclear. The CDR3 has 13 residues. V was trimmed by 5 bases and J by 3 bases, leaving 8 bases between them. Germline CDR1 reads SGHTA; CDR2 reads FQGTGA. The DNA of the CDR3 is TGTGCCAGCAGCCGCGGAAACTACAATGAGCAGTTCTTC. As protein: CASSRGNYNEQFF.

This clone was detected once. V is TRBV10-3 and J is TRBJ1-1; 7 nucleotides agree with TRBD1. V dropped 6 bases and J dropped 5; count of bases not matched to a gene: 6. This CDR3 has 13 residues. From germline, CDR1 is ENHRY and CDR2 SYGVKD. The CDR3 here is CAISATGETEAFF. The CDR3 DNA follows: TGTGCCATCAGCGCAACAGGGGAGACTGAAGCTTTCTTT.

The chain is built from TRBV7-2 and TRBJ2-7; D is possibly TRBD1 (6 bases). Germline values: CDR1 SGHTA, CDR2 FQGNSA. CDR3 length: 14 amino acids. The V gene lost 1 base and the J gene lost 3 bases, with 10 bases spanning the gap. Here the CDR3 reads CASSLVGGNYEQYF. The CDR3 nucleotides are TGTGCCAGCAGCTTAGTAGGGGGAAACTACGAGCAGTACTTC.

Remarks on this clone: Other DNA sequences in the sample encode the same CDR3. Here the CDR3 reads CASSYPGVETQYF. The CDR3 nucleotides are TGTGCCAGCAGTTACCCCGGGGTGGAGACCCAGTACTTC. This chain connects TRBV6-2 or TRBV6-3 to TRBJ2-5; the D gene is possibly TRBD2 (5 bases). The V gene lost 2 bases and the J gene lost 5 bases, with 9 bases spanning the gap. CDR1 and CDR2 from the germline V gene are MNHEY and SVGEGT. The CDR3 extends over 13 amino acids.

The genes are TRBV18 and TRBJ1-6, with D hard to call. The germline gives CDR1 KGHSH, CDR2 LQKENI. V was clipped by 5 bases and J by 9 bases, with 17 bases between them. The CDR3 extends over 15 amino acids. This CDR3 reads CASSNALGGGSPLHF. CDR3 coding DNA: TGTGCCAGCTCAAATGCCCTCGGAGGAGGTTCACCCCTCCACTTT.

Written as DNA, the CDR3 is TGTGCCAGCAGCACCGGACTAGCGGGAGTAGGGACGCAGTATTTT. Its translation: CASSTGLAGVGTQYF. The chain recombines TRBV7-9 with TRBJ2-3; 13 bases are a match to TRBD2. The junction had 8 bases not matched to a gene; V was cut back by 5 bases and J by 9 bases. CDR3 size: 15 residues. From germline, CDR1 is SEHNR and CDR2 FQNEAQ (reference sequence).

The CDR3 DNA sequence: TGTGCCAGCAGCTCTTCGGCGGCTAACTATGGCTACACCTTC. Its translation: CASSSSAANYGYTF. The V gene is TRBV5-5, the J gene TRBJ1-2; D ambiguous. The CDR3 sequence is 14 residues long. Trimming stripped 3 bases from V and 0 bases from J, with 9 bases between. From germline, CDR1 is SGHKS and CDR2 YYEKEE (reference sequence).

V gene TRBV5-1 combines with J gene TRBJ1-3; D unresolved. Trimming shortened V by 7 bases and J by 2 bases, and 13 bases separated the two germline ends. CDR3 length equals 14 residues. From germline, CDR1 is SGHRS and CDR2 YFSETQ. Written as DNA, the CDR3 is TGCGCCAGCTCCGAGGAGGGCGCTGGAAACACCATATATTTT. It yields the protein CASSEEGAGNTIYF.

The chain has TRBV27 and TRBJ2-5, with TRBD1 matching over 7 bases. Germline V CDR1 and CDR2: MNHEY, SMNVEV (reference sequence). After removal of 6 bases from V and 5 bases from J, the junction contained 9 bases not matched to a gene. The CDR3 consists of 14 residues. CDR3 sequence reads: CASSRGSRQETQYF. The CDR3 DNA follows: TGTGCCAGCAGCAGGGGGTCCAGGCAGGAGACCCAGTACTTC.

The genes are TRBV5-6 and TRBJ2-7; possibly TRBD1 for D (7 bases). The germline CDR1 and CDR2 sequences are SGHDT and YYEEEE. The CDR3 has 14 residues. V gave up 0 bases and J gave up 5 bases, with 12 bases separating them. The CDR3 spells CASSLGRGVDEQYF. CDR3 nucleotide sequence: TGTGCCAGCAGCTTGGGCAGGGGGGTGGACGAGCAGTACTTC.

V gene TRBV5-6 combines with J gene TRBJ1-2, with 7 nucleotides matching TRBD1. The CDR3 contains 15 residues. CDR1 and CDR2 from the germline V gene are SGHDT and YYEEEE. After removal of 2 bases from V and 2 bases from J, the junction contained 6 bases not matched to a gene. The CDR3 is CASSFLGQANYGYTF. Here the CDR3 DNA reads TGTGCCAGCAGCTTTCTAGGACAGGCCAACTATGGCTACACCTTC.

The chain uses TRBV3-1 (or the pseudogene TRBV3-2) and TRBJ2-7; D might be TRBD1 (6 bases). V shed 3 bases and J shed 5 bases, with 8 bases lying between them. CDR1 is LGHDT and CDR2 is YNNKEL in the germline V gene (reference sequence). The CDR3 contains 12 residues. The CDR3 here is CASSQGAHEQYF. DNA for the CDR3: TGTGCCAGCAGCCAGGGGGCCCACGAGCAGTACTTC.

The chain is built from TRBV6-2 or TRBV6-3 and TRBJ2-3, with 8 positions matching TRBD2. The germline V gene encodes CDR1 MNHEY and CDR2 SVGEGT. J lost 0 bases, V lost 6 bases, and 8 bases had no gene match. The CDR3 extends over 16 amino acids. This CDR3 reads CASSLTSGLSTDTQYF. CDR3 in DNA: TGTGCCAGCAGCCTAACTAGCGGACTAAGCACAGATACGCAGTATTTT.

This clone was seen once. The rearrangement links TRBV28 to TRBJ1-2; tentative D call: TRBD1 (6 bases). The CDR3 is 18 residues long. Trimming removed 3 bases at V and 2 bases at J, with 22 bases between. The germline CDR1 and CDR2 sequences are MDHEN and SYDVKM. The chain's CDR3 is CASSFSRGLGTGNYGYTF. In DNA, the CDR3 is TGTGCCAGCAGTTTCTCAAGGGGTTTAGGTACAGGGAACTATGGCTACACCTTC.

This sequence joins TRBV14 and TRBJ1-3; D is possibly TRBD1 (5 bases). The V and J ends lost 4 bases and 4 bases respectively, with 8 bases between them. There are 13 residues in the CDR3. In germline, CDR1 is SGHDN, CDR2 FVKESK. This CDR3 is CASSPGPGNTIYF. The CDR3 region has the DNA TGTGCCAGCAGCCCAGGGCCAGGAAACACCATATATTTT.

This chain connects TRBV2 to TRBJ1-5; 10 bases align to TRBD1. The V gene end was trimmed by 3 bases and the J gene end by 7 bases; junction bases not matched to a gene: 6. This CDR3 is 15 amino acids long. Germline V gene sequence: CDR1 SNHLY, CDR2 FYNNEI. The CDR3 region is CASSDGTGVEQPQHF. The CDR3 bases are TGTGCCAGCAGTGACGGGACAGGGGTAGAACAGCCCCAGCATTTT.

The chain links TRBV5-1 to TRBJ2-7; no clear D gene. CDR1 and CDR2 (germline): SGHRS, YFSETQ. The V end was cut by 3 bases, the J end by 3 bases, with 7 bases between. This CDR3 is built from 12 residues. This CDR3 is CASSSVNYEQYF. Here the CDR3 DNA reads TGCGCCAGCAGCTCGGTAAACTACGAGCAGTACTTC.